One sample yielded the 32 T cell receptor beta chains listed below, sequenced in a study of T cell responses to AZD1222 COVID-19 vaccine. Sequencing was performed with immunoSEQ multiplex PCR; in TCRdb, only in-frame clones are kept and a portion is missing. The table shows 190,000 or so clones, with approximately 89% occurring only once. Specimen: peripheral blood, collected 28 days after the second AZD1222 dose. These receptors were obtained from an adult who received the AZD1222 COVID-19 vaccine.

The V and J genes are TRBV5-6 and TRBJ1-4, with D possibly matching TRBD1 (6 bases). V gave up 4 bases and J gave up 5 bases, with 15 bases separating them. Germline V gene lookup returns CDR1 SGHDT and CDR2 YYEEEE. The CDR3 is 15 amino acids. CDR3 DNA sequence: TGTGCCAGCAGCAGGAGGACAGCGACCAATGAAAAACTGTTTTTT. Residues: CASSRRTATNEKLFF.

CDR3 loop: CASSNPGQSSGNTIYF. The CDR3 DNA sequence: TGTGCCAGTAGTAACCCGGGACAGAGCTCTGGAAACACCATATATTTT. The chain recombines TRBV19 with TRBJ1-3, with TRBD1 matching over 7 bases. This CDR3 is built from 16 residues. Germline V gene sequence: CDR1 LNHDA, CDR2 SQIVND (reference sequence). Losses at the gene ends were 4 bases for V and 0 bases for J; bases not matched to a gene: 6.

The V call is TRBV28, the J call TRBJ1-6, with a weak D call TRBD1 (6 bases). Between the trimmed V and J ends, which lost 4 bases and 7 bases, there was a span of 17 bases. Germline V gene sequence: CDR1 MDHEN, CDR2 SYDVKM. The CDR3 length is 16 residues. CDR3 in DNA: TGTGCCAGCAGTTCCCGGGACACTATCTGGAATTCACCCCTCCACTTT. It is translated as CASSSRDTIWNSPLHF. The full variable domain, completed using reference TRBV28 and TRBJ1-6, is DVKVTQSSRYLVKRTGEKVFLECVQDMDHENMFWYRQDPGLGLRLIYFSYDVKMKEKGDIPEGYSVSREKKERFSLILESASTNQTSMYLCASSSRDTIWNSPLHFGNGTRLTVT.

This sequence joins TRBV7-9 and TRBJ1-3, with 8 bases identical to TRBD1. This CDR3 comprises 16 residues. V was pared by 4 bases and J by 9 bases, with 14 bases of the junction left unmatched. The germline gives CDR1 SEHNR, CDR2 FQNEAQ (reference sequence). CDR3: CASSYATRTGTGTIYF. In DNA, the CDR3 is TGTGCCAGCAGCTACGCCACTAGGACAGGGACTGGCACCATATATTTT.

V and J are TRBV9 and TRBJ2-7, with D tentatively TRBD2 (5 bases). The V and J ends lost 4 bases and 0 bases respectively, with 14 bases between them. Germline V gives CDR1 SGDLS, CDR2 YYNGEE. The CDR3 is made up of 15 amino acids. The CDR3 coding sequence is TGTGCCAGCAGCCCCGGAGCGGTGAGCTCCTACGAGCAGTACTTC. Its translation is CASSPGAVSSYEQYF.

The DNA for the CDR3 is TGTGCCAGCAGCTCGGAGGTTCCCTACGAGCAGTACTTC. Encoded protein: CASSSEVPYEQYF. V gene TRBV11-2 combines with J gene TRBJ2-7; weak D call: TRBD2 (5 bases). The CDR3 is 13 amino acids. The V gene's germline CDR1 is SGHAT and CDR2 FQNNGV. Trimming cost V 4 bases and J 2 bases, with 9 bases left between them.

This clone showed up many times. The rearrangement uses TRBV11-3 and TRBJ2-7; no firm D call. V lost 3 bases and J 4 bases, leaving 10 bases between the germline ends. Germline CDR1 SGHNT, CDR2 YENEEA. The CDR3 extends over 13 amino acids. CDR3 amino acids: CASSLVWAYEQYF. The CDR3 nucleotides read TGTGCCAGCAGCTTGGTTTGGGCTTACGAGCAGTACTTC.

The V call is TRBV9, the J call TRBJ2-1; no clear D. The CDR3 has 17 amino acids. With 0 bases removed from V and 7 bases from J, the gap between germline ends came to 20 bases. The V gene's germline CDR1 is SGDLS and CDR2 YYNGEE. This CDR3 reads CASSVGGSGRKHNEQFF. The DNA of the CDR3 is TGTGCCAGCAGCGTAGGGGGATCGGGCAGGAAGCATAATGAGCAGTTCTTC.

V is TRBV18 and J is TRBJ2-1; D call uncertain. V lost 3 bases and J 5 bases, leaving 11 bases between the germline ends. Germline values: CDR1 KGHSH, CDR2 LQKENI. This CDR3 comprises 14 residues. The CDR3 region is CASSPGGFNNEQFF. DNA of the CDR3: TGTGCCAGCTCACCCGGTGGGTTTAACAATGAGCAGTTCTTC.

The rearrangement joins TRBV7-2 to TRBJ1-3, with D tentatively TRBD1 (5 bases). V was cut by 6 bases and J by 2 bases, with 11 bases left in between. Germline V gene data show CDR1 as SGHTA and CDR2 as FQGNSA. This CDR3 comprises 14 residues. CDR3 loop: CASRPGRAGNTIYF. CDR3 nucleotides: TGTGCCAGCAGACCAGGGAGGGCTGGAAACACCATATATTTT.

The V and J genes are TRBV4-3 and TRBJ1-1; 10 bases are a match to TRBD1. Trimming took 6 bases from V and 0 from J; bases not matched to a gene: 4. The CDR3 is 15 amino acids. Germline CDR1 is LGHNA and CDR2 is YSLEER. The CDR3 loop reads CASSPGTGVNTEAFF. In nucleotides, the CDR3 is TGCGCCAGCAGTCCCGGGACAGGGGTGAACACTGAAGCTTTCTTT.

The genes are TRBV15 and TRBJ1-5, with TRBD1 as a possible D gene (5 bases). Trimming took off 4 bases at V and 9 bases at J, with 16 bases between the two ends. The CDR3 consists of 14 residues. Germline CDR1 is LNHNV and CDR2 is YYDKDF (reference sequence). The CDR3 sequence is CATSMTAPVGPQHF. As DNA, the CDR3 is TGTGCCACCAGCATGACAGCGCCCGTTGGGCCCCAGCATTTT.

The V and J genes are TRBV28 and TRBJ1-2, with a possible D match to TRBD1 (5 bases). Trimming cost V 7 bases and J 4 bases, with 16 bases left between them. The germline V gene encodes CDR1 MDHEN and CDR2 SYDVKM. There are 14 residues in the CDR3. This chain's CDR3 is CASTTGGLAYGYTF. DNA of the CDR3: TGTGCCAGCACCACGGGGGGATTGGCCTATGGCTACACCTTC.

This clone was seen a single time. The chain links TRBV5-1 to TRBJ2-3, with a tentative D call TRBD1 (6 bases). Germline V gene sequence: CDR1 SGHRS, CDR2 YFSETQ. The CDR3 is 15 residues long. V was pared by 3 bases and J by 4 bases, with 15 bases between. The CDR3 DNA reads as TGCGCCAGCAGCTCGACAGGTGGTAAGGCAGATACGCAGTATTTT. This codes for CASSSTGGKADTQYF.

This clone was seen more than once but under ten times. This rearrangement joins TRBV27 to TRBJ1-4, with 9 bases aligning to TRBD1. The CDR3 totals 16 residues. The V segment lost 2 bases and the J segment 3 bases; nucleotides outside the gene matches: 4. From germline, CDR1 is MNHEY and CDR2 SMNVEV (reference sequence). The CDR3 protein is CASSLGTGRPNEKLFF. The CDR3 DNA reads TGTGCCAGCAGTTTAGGGACAGGGCGGCCTAATGAAAAACTGTTTTTT.

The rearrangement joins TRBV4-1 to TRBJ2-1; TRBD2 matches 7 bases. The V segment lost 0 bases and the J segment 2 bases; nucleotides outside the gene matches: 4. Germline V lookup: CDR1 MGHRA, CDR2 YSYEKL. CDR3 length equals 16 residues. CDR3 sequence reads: CASSQEGRETYNEQFF. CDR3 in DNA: TGCGCCAGCAGCCAAGAAGGGCGGGAGACCTACAATGAGCAGTTCTTC.

The CDR3 sequence is CASSLVSQGTDTQYF. DNA for the CDR3: TGTGCCAGCAGCTTAGTTTCGCAGGGCACAGATACGCAGTATTTT. The chain recombines TRBV11-3 with TRBJ2-3; the D is unclear. The CDR3 has 15 amino acids. The V gene's germline CDR1 is SGHNT and CDR2 YENEEA. Trimming shortened V by 1 base and J by 1 base, and 9 bases separated the two germline ends.

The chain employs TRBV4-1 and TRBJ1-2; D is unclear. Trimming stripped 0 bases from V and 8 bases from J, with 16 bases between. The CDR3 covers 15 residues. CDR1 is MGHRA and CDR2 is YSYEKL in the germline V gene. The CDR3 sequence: CASSQDRSAGWGYTF. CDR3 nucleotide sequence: TGCGCCAGCAGCCAAGATCGTTCGGCAGGCTGGGGCTACACCTTC.

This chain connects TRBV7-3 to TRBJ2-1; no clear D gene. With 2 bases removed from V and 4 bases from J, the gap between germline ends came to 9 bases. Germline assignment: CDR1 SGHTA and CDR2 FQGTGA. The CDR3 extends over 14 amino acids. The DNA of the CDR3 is TGTGCCAGCAGCTTAGGCGGCCCGTACAATGAGCAGTTCTTC. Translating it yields CASSLGGPYNEQFF.

CDR3 loop: CASSEITGDNSPLHF. CDR3 coding DNA: TGTGCCAGCAGTGAAATTACAGGGGATAATTCACCCCTCCACTTT. This chain joins TRBV2 and TRBJ1-6; the match to TRBD1 covers 7 bases. V dropped 2 bases and J dropped 5; count of bases not matched to a gene: 3. The CDR3 sequence is 15 residues long. The germline V gene has CDR1 SNHLY and CDR2 FYNNEI.

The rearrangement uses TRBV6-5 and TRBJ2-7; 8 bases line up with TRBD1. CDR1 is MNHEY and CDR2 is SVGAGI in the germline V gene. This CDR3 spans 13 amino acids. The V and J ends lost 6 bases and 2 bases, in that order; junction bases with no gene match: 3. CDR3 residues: CASRPTGAYEQYF. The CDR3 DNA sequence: TGTGCCAGCAGGCCGACAGGGGCCTACGAGCAGTACTTC.

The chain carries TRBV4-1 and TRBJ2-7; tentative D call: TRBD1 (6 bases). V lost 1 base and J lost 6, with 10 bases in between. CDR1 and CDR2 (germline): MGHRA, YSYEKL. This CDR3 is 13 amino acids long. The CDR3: CASSQGGGPEQYF. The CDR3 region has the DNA TGCGCCAGCAGCCAAGGAGGGGGACCCGAGCAGTACTTC.

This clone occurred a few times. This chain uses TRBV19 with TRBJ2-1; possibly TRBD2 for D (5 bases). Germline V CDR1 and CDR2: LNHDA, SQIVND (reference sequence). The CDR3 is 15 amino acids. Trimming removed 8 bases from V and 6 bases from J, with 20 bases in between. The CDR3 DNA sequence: TGTGCCAGTTCTGTAGCGTTAGGCAGTGGCAATGAGCAGTTCTTC. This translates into CASSVALGSGNEQFF.

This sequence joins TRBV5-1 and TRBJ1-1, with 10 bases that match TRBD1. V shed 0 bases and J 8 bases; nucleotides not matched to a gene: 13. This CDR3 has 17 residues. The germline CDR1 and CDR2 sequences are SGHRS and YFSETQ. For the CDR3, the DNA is TGCGCCAGCAGCTTGGTTTTTCGGGGACAGGGGCCAGGGGAAGCTTTCTTT. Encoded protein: CASSLVFRGQGPGEAFF.

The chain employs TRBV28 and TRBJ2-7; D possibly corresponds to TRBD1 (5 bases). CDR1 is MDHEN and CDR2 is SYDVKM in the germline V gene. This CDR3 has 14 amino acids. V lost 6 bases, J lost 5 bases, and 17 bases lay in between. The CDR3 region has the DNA TGTGCCAGCAGGCCAAGGACACCCCTCGACGAGCAGTACTTC. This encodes CASRPRTPLDEQYF.

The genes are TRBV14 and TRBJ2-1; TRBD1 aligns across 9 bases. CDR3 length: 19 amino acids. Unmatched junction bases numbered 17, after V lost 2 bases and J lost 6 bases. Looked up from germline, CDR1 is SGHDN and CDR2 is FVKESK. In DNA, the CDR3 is TGTGCCAGCAGCCAAATCCTTACTTCCCACCGGGACAGGGCCAATGAGCAGTTCTTC. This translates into CASSQILTSHRDRANEQFF.

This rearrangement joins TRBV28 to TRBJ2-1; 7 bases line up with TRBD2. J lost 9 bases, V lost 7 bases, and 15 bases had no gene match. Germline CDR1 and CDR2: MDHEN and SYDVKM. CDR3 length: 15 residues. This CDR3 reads CASTLLGGVYGEQFF. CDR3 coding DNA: TGTGCCAGCACATTACTGGGGGGGGTTTACGGTGAGCAGTTCTTC. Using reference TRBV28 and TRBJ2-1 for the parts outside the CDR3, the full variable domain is DVKVTQSSRYLVKRTGEKVFLECVQDMDHENMFWYRQDPGLGLRLIYFSYDVKMKEKGDIPEGYSVSREKKERFSLILESASTNQTSMYLCASTLLGGVYGEQFFGPGTRLTVL.

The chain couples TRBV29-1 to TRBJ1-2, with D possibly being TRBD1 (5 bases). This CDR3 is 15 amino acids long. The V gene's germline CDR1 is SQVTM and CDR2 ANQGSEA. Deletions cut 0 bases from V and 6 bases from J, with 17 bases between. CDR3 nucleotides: TGCAGCGTTGAAGATTGGCGCGGGACTAGAGATGGCTACACCTTC. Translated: CSVEDWRGTRDGYTF.

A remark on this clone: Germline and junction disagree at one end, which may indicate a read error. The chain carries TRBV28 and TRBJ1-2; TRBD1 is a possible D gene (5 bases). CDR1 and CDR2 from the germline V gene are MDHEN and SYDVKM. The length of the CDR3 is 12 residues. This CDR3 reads CASSLGAGKTSF. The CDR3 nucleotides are TGTGCCAGCAGTTTAGGGGCCGGGAAGACCTCCTTC.

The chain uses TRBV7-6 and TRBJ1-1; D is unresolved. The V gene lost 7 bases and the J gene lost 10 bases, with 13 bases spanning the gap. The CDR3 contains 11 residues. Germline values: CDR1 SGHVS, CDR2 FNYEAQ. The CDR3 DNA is TGTGCCAGCAACAAGAGAGGAGCAGCTTTCTTT. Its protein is CASNKRGAAFF.

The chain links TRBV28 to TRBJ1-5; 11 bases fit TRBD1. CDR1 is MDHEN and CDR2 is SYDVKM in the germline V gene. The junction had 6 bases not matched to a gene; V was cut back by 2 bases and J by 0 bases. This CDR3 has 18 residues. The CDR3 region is CASSLLTGTGGSNQPQHF. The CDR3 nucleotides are TGTGCCAGCAGTTTACTAACCGGGACAGGGGGTAGCAATCAGCCCCAGCATTTT.

The CDR3 loop reads CAISLAGAEAFF. The DNA of the CDR3 is TGTGCCATCAGCTTAGCTGGGGCTGAAGCTTTCTTT. The rearrangement uses TRBV10-3 and TRBJ1-1; D is unresolved. V shed 6 bases and J shed 6 bases, with 11 bases lying between them. The CDR3 consists of 12 residues. The germline V gene encodes CDR1 ENHRY and CDR2 SYGVKD.